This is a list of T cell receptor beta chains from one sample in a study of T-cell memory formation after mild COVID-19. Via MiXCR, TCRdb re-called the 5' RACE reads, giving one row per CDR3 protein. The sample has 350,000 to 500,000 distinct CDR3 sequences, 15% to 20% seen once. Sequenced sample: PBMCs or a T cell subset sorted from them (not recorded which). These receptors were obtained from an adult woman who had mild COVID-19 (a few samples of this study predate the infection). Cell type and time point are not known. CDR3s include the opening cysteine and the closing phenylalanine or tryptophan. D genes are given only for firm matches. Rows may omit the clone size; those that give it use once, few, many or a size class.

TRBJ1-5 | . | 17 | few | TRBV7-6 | TGTGCCAGCAGCTTAGAGGCAGGGGACTATAGCAATCAGCCCCAGCATTTT | CASSLEAGDYSNQPQHF
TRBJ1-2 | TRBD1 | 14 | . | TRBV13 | TGTGCCAGCAGCATAGACAGGGGAGACTATGGCTACACCTTC | CASSIDRGDYGYTF
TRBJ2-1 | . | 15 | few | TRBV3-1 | TGTGCCAGCAGCCTTGGACACAGCTCCTACAATGAGCAGTTCTTC | CASSLGHSSYNEQFF
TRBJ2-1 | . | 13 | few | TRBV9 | TGTGCCAGCAGCGTAGGAATTTACAATGAGCAGTTCTTC | CASSVGIYNEQFF
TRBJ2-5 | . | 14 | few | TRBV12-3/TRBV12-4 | TGTGCCAGCAGTTTTGGGGGGTCCCAGATGACCCAGTACTTC | CASSFGGSQMTQYF
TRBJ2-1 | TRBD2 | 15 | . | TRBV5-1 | TGCGCCAGCAGCCCTGGACTAGCGGGGGTTCATGAGCAGTTCTTC | CASSPGLAGVHEQFF
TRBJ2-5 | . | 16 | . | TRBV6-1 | TGTGCCAGCAGTGCCGTACAGGGAAGTGGGCAAGAGACCCAGTACTTC | CASSAVQGSGQETQYF
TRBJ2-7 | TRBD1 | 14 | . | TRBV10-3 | TGTGCCATCAGTGAGTCGACAGGGGGGTACGAGCAGTACTTC | CAISESTGGYEQYF
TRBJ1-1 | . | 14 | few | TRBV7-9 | TGTGCCAGCAGCTTAGTAGGGGGGGTCTCTGAAGCTTTCTTT | CASSLVGGVSEAFF
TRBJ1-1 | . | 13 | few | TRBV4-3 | TGCGCCAGCAGCCAAGAAAGGGCCGCTGAAGCTTTCTTT | CASSQERAAEAFF
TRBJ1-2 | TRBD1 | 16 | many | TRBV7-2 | TGTGCCAGCAGCTTAGGGACCGGGACAGGGAACTCCGGCTACACCTTC | CASSLGTGTGNSGYTF
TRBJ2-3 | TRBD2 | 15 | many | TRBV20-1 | TGCAGTGCTCGCAAACTTAGCGGGAGGGCAGATACGCAGTATTTT | CSARKLSGRADTQYF
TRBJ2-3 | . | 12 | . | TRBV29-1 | TGCAGCGTTCCAACAGGGCCCGATACGCAGTATTTT | CSVPTGPDTQYF
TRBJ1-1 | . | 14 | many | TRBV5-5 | TGTGCCAGCAGCTTGGCGACGGGGAACACTGAAGCTTTCTTT | CASSLATGNTEAFF
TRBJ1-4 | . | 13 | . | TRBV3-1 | TGTGCCAGCAGCCCAGACAGTAATGAAAAACTGTTTTTT | CASSPDSNEKLFF
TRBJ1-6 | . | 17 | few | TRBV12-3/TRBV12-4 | TGTGCCAGCAGTTCGTTCTGGTCACTAGGGGATAATTCACCCCTCCACTTT | CASSSFWSLGDNSPLHF
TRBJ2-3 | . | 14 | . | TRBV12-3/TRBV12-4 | TGTGCCAGCAGTTTTACTGGGGTTAGAGATACGCAGTATTTT | CASSFTGVRDTQYF
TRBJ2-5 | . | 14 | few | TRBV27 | TGTGCCAGCAGTTTTGGGGTGTACGGGGAGACCCAGTACTTC | CASSFGVYGETQYF
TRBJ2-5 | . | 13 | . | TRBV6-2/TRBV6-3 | TGTGCCAGCAGTTTGCTCCCTCCGGAGACCCAGTACTTC | CASSLLPPETQYF
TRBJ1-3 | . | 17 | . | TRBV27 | TGTGCCAGCAGCCGGACCGGACAATCTTTCGCGGGAAACACCATATATTTT | CASSRTGQSFAGNTIYF
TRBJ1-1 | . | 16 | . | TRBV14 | TGTGCCAGCAGCCAAGATAATAGATATCGAAACACTGAAGCTTTCTTT | CASSQDNRYRNTEAFF
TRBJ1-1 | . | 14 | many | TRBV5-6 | TGTGCCAGCAGCTTGGTTCACCAGAACACTGAAGCTTTCTTT | CASSLVHQNTEAFF
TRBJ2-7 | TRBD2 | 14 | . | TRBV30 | TGTGCCTGGACGGCGACGGGAGGGTGGTACGAGCAGTACTTC | CAWTATGGWYEQYF
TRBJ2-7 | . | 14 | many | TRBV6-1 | TGTGCCAGCAGTGAATCCCACGGCCGCTACGAGCAGTACTTC | CASSESHGRYEQYF
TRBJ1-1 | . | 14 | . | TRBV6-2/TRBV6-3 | TGTGCCAGCAGAGCCGAGTACCTGAACACTGAAGCTTTCTTT | CASRAEYLNTEAFF
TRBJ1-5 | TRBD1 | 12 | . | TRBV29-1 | TGCAGCGCAGGACAGGATAATCAGCCCCAGCATTTT | CSAGQDNQPQHF
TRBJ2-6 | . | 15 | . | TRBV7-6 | TGTGCCAGCAGCTCTAGCGCATCTGGGGCCAACGTCCTGACTTTC | CASSSSASGANVLTF
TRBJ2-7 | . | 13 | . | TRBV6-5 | TGTGCCAGCAGTTACTCCTTCTGGGACGAGCAGTACTTC | CASSYSFWDEQYF
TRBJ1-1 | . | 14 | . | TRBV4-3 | TGCGCCAGCAGCCAAGACCCAGAGGACGGTTCGGCTTTCTTT | CASSQDPEDGSAFF
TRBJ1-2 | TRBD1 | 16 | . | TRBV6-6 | TGTGCCAGCAGGCGGGACAGGGGGGGACGGGACTATGGCTACACCTTC | CASRRDRGGRDYGYTF
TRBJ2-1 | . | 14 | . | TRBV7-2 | TGTGCCAGCAGCTTAGTAAGGGGTCGCGATGAGCAGTTCTTC | CASSLVRGRDEQFF
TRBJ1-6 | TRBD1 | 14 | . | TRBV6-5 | TGTGCCAGCAGGCCGACAGGGAATAATTCACCCCTCCACTTT | CASRPTGNNSPLHF
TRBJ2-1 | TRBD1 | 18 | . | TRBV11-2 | TGTGCCAGCAGCACCGACCCGTTCGACAGGGGCAAGGGTGATGAGCAGTTCTTC | CASSTDPFDRGKGDEQFF
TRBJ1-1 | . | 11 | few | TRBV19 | TGTGCCAGTATTGGGAGCACTGAAGCTTTCTTT | CASIGSTEAFF
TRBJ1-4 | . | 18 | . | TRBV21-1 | TGTGCCAGAAGTGGGTGTCCCTTGAGTCGCCCAACTAATGAAAAACTGTTTTTT | CARSGCPLSRPTNEKLFF
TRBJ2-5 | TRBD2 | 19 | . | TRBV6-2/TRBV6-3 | TGTGCCAGCACATATTCCCGGGGGGGAGTTTCGATTGATGGAGAGACCCAGTACTTC | CASTYSRGGVSIDGETQYF
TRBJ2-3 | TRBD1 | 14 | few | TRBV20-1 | TGCAGTGCTTCCGGGACAGGGGCCACAGATACGCAGTATTTT | CSASGTGATDTQYF
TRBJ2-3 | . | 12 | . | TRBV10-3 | TGTGCCATCAGGCAGGGCACAGATACGCAGTATTTT | CAIRQGTDTQYF
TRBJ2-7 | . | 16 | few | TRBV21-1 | TGTGCCAGCAGCACAAGAGCTAGCGGGAGCTCCTACGAGCAGTACTTC | CASSTRASGSSYEQYF
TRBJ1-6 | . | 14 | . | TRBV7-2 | TGTGCCAGCAGCTCCGGGGGGAATAATTCACCCCTCCACTTT | CASSSGGNNSPLHF
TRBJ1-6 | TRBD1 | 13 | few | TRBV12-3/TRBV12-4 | TGTGCCAGCAGGGACAGGATTAATTCACCCCTCCACTTT | CASRDRINSPLHF
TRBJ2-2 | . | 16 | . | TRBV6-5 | TGTGCCAGCAGGCCGAGCGGGACACTAACTACCGGGGAGCTGTTTTTT | CASRPSGTLTTGELFF
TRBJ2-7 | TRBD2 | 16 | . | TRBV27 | TGTGCCAGCAGTTCCCCGACTAGCGGGAAGACCTACGAGCAGTACTTC | CASSSPTSGKTYEQYF
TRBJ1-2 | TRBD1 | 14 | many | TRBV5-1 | TGCGCCAGCAGCCTAGGACAGGGCACATATGGCTACACCTTC | CASSLGQGTYGYTF
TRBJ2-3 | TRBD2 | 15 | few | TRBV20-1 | TGCAGTGCTAGAGAACTGCGGGGGGGCTCAAATACGCAGTATTTT | CSARELRGGSNTQYF
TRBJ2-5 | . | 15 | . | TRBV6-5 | TGTGCCAGCAGTTATCAACGTGGGGGCCAAGAGACCCAGTACTTC | CASSYQRGGQETQYF
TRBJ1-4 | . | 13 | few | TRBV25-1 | TGTGCCAGCAGTGGAGGGGGAGAGGAAAAACTGTTTTTT | CASSGGGEEKLFF
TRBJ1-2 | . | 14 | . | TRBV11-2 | TGTGCCAGCAGCTTAACAGGAGCTAACTATGGCTACACCTTC | CASSLTGANYGYTF
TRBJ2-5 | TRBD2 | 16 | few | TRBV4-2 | TGTGCCAGCAGCCAAGACCCAGCGGGAGGGGGGGAGACCCAGTACTTC | CASSQDPAGGGETQYF
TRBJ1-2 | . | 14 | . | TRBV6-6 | TGTGCCAGCAGTTACTTGACGAGTAACTATGGCTACACCTTC | CASSYLTSNYGYTF
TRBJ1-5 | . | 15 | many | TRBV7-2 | TGTGCCAGCAGCCCCAGGACGGACGTGGTACAGCCCCAGCATTTT | CASSPRTDVVQPQHF
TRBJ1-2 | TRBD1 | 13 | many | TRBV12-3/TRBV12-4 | TGTGCCAGCAGACGACAGGGGAACTATGGCTACACCTTC | CASRRQGNYGYTF
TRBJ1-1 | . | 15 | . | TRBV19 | TGTGCCAGTAGCAGTACCCCCTTGGGGACCACTGAAGCTTTCTTT | CASSSTPLGTTEAFF
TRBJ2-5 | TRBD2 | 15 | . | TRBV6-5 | TGTGCCAGTGGGGGGACTAGCGGGGTCCAAGAGACACAGTACTTC | CASGGTSGVQETQYF
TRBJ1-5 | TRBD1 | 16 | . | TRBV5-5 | TGTGCCAGCAGTTCTTACCCGGGACAGGAGAATCAGCCCCAGCATTTT | CASSSYPGQENQPQHF
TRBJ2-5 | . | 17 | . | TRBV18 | TGTGCCAGCTCACCCCGGCGAGGTTTGGGCTTCCAAGAGACCCAGTACTTC | CASSPRRGLGFQETQYF
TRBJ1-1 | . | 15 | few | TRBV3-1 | TGTGCCAGCAGCCAATATACGGGGTCCAACACTGAAGCTTTCTTT | CASSQYTGSNTEAFF
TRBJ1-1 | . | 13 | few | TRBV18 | TGTGCCAGCTCATATAACAGGGACCCTGAAGCTTTCTTT | CASSYNRDPEAFF
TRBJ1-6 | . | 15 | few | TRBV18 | TGTGCCAGCTCACCAATAAGGGGAGTGGATTCACCCCTCCACTTT | CASSPIRGVDSPLHF